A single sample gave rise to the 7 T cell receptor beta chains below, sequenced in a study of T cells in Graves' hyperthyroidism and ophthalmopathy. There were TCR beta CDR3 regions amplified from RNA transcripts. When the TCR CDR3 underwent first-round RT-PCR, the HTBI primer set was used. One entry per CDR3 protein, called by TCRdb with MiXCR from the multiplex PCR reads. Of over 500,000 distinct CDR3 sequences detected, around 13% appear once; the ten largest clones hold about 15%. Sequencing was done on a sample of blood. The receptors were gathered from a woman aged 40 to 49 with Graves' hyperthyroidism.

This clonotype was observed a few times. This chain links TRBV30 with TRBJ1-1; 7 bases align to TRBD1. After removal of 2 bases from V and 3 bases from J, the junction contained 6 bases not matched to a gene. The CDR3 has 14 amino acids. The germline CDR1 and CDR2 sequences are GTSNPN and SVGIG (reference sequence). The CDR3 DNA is TGTGCCTGGAGTACAGGGGTTAGGGACACTGAAGCTTTCTTT. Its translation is CAWSTGVRDTEAFF.

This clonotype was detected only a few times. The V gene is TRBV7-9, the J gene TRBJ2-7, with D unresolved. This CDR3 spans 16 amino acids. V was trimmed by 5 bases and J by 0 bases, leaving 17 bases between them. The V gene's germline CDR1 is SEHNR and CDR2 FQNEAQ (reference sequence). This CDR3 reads CASSLSMGSDSYEQYF. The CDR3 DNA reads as TGTGCCAGCAGCCTTAGCATGGGCTCCGACTCCTACGAGCAGTACTTC.

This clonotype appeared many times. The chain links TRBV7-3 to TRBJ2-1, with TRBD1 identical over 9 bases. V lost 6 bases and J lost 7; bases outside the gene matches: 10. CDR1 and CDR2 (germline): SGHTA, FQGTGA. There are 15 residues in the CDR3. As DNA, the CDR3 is TGTGCCAGCAGTCGTACGGGACAGGGTGCTAATGAGCAGTTCTTC. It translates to CASSRTGQGANEQFF.

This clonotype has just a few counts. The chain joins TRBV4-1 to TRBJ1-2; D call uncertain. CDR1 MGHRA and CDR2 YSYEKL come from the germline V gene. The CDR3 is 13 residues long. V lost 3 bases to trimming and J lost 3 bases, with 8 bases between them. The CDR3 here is CASSHRAHYGYTF. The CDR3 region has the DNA TGCGCCAGCAGCCATCGGGCCCACTATGGCTACACCTTC.

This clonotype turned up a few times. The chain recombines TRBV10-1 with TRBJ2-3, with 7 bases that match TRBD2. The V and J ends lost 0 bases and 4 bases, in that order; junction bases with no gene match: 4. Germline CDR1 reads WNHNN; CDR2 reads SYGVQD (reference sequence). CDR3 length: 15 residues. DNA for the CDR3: TGCGCCAGCAGTGAGTCGGGAGGGGTTCCAGATACGCAGTATTTT. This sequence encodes CASSESGGVPDTQYF.

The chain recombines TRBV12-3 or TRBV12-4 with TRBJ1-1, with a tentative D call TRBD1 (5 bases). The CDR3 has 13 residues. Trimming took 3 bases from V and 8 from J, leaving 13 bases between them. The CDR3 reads CASSFPTGLEAFF. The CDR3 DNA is TGTGCCAGCAGTTTTCCAACAGGCTTAGAAGCTTTCTTT.

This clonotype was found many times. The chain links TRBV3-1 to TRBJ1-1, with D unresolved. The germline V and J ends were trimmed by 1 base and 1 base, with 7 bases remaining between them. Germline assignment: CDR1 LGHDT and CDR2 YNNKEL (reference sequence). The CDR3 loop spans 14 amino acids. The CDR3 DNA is TGTGCCAGCAGCCAAGTGGAGGGGAACACTGAAGCTTTCTTT. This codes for CASSQVEGNTEAFF.